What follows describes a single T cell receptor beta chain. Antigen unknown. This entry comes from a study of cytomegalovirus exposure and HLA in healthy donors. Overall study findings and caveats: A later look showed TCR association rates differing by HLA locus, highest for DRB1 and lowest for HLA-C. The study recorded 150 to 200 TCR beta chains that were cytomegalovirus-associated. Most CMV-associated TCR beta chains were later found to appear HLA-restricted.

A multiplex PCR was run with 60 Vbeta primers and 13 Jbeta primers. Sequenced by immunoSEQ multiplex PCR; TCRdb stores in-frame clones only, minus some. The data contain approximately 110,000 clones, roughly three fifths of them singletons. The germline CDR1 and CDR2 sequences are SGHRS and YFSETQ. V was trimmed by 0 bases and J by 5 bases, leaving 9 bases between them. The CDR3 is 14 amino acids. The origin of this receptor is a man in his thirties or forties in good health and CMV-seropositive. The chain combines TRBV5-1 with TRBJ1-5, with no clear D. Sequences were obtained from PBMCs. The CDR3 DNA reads TGCGCCAGCAGCTTGGATTCAGAGGATCAGCCCCAGCATTTT. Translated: CASSLDSEDQPQHF.